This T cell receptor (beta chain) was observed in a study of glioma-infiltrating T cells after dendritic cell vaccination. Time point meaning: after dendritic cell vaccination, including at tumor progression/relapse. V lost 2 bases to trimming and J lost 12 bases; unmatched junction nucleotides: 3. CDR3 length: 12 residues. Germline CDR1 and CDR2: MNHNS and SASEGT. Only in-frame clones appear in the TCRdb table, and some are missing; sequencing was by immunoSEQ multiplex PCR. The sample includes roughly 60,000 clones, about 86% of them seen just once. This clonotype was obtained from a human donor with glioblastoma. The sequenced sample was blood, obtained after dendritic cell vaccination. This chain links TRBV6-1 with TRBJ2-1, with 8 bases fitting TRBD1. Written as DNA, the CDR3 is TGTGCCAGCAGTGAACTCAGGGGGCGGCAGTTCTTC. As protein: CASSELRGRQFF.